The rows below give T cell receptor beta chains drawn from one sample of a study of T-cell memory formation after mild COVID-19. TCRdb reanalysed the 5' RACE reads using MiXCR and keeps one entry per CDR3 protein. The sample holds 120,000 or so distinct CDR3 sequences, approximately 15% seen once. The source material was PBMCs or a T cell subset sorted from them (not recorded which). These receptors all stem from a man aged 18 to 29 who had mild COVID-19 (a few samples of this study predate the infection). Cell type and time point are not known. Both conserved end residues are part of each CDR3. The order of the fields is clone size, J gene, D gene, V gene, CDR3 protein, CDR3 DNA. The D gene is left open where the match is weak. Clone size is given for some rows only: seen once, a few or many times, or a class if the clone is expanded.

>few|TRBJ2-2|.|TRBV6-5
CASSYGLVLTGELFF
TGTGCCAGCAGTTACGGTCTAGTACTGACCGGGGAGCTGTTTTTT
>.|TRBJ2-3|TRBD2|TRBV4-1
CASSQEVGGGGTDTQYF
TGCGCCAGCAGCCAAGAAGTTGGGGGAGGGGGCACAGATACGCAGTATTTT
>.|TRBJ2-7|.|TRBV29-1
CSVSPGFPSYEQYF
TGCAGCGTTAGTCCAGGGTTCCCCTCCTACGAGCAGTACTTC
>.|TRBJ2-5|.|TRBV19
CASSIRALQETQYF
TGTGCCAGTAGTATTAGGGCCCTCCAAGAGACCCAGTACTTC
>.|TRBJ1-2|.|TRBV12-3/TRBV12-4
CASSLRGQKADGYTF
TGTGCCAGCAGTTTACGCGGACAGAAGGCGGATGGCTACACCTTC
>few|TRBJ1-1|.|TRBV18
CASSRGNTEAFF
TGTGCCAGCTCTAGGGGGAACACTGAAGCTTTCTTT
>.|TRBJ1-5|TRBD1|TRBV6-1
CASSNLDRGGGNQPQHF
TGTGCCAGCAGTAACCTGGACAGGGGAGGTGGCAATCAGCCCCAGCATTTT
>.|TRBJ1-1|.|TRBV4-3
CASSQDPRIPPLSDTEAFF
TGCGCCAGCAGCCAAGATCCCAGGATTCCGCCCCTGAGCGACACTGAAGCTTTCTTT
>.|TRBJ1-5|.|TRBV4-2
CASSPQDRENQPQHF
TGTGCCAGCAGCCCGCAGGACAGAGAAAATCAGCCCCAGCATTTT
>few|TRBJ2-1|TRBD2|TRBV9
CASSVDGGAYNEQFF
TGTGCCAGCAGCGTAGACGGGGGGGCGTACAATGAGCAGTTCTTC
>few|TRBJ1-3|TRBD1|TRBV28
CASTKQGASGNTIYF
TGTGCCAGCACGAAACAGGGGGCCTCTGGAAACACCATATATTTT
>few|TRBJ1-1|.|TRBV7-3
CASSPTGRDEAFF
TGTGCCAGCAGCCCAACAGGGCGTGATGAAGCTTTCTTT
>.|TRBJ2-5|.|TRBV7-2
CASRTGTVQETQYF
TGTGCCAGCAGGACCGGGACTGTACAAGAGACCCAGTACTTC
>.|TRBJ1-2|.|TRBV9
CASSVGGGGYTF
TGTGCCAGCAGCGTAGGAGGAGGTGGCTACACCTTC
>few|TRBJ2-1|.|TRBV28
CASTIASSYNEQFF
TGTGCCAGTACGATTGCCTCCTCCTACAATGAGCAGTTCTTC
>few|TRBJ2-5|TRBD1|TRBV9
CASSDGDRKGETQYF
TGTGCCAGCAGTGACGGGGACAGAAAGGGAGAGACCCAGTACTTC
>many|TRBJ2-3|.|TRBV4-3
CASSQRTSDTQYF
TGCGCCAGCAGCCAAAGGACTTCAGATACGCAGTATTTT
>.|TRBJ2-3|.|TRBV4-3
CASRKSWGTDTQYF
TGCGCCAGCAGAAAATCATGGGGCACAGATACGCAGTATTTT
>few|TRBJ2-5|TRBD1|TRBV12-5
CASGTGQGMETQYF
TGTGCTAGTGGTACCGGACAGGGGATGGAGACCCAGTACTTC
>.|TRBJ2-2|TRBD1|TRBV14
CASSLVRDRTTGELFF
TGTGCCAGCAGCCTGGTCCGGGACAGAACCACCGGGGAGCTGTTTTTT
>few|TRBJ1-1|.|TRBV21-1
CASSLGRGKNTEAFF
TGTGCCAGCAGCTTGGGCAGGGGAAAGAACACTGAAGCTTTCTTT
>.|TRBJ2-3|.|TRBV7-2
CASSPVALSTDTQYF
TGTGCCAGCAGCCCTGTGGCCCTTAGCACAGATACGCAGTATTTT
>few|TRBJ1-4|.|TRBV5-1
CASSLAGTPSNEKLFF
TGCGCCAGCAGCTTGGCCGGCACGCCCAGTAATGAAAAACTGTTTTTT
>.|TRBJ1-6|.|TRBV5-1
CASGYGVRYNSPLHF
TGCGCCAGCGGTTACGGGGTGAGGTATAATTCACCCCTCCACTTT
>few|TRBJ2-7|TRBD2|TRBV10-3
CAISESLAGDHSYEQYF
TGTGCCATCAGTGAGTCGCTAGCGGGGGACCACTCCTACGAGCAGTACTTC
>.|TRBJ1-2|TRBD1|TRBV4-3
CASSQDVDRDYGYTF
TGCGCCAGCAGCCAAGATGTCGACAGGGACTATGGCTACACCTTC
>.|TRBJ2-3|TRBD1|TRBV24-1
CATSPPGQGADTQYF
TGTGCCACCAGTCCCCCGGGACAGGGGGCAGATACGCAGTATTTT
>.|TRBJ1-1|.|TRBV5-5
CASSPPRNTEAFF
TGTGCCAGCAGCCCTCCGAGGAACACTGAAGCTTTCTTT
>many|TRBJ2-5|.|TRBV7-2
CASSPGYSETQYF
TGTGCCAGCAGCCCAGGGTATTCAGAGACCCAGTACTTC
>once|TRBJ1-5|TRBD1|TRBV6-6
CASSYSTGGQPQHF
TGTGCCAGCAGTTACTCGACAGGGGGTCAGCCCCAGCATTTT
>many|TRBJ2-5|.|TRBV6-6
CASISQEETQYF
TGTGCCAGCATCTCCCAGGAGGAGACCCAGTACTTC
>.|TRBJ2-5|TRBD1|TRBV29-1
CSVGGTGGPSRAQYF
TGCAGCGTTGGGGGGACAGGGGGCCCCTCTAGGGCCCAGTACTTC
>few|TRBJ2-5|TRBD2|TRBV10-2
CASSEPAGGKETQYF
TGCGCCAGCAGTGAACCTGCGGGGGGCAAAGAGACCCAGTACTTC
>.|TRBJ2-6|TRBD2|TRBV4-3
CASSQEGVAGPSGANVLTF
TGCGCCAGCAGCCAAGAGGGGGTAGCGGGCCCCTCTGGGGCCAACGTCCTGACTTTC
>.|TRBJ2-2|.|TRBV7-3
CASSPWGGELFF
TGTGCCAGCAGCCCCTGGGGCGGGGAGCTGTTTTTT
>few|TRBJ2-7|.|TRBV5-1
CASSSNGGYEQYF
TGCGCCAGCAGCTCTAATGGGGGATACGAGCAGTACTTC
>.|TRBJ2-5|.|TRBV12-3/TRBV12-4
CASSLGKFGGSQETQYF
TGTGCCAGCAGCCTGGGTAAATTTGGAGGTAGTCAAGAGACCCAGTACTTC
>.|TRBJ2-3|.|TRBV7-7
CASSPDSGAVLETQYF
TGTGCCAGCAGCCCCGATTCGGGGGCCGTTTTAGAAACGCAGTATTTT
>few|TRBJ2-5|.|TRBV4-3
CASSPNLGQETQYF
TGCGCCAGCAGCCCTAACCTGGGACAAGAGACCCAGTACTTC
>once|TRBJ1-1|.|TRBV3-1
CASSQFRGLTEAFF
TGTGCCAGCAGCCAGTTCAGGGGACTCACTGAAGCTTTCTTT
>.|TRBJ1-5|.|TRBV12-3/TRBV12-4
CASLKAGVNQPQHF
TGTGCCAGCTTGAAGGCAGGGGTCAATCAGCCCCAGCATTTT
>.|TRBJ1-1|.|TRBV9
CASSVDAGGNTEAFF
TGTGCCAGCAGCGTAGATGCAGGAGGGAACACTGAAGCTTTCTTT
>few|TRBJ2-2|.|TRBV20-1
CSADSWNTGELFF
TGCAGTGCTGATTCTTGGAACACCGGGGAGCTGTTTTTT
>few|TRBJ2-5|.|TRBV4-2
CASSQDRETQYF
TGTGCCAGCAGCCAAGACAGGGAGACCCAGTACTTC
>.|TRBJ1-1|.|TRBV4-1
CASSSRPNLGTEAFF
TGCGCCAGCAGTTCTCGGCCCAACCTAGGCACTGAAGCTTTCTTT